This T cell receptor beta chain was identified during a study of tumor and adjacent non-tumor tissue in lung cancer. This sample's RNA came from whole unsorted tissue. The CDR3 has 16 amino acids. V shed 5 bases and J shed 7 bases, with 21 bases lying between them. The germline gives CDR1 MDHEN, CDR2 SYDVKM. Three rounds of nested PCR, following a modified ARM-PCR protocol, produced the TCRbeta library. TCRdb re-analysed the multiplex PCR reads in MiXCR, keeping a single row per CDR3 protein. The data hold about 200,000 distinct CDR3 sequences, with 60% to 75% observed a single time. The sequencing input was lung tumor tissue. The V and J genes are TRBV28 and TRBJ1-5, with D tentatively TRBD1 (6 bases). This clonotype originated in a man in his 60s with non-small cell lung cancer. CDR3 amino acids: CASSSPLQGPGQPQHF. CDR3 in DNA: TGTGCCAGCAGTAGCCCGTTACAGGGACCGGGCCAGCCCCAGCATTTT.